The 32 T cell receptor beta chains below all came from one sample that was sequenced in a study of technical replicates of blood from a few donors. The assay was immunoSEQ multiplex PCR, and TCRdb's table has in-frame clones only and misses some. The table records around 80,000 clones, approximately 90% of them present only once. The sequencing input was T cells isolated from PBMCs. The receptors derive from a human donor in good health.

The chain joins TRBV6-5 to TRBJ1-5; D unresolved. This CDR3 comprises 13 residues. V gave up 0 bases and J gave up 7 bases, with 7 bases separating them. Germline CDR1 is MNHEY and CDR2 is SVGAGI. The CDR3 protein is CASSYSEIQPQHF. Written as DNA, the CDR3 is TGTGCCAGCAGTTACTCGGAGATACAGCCCCAGCATTTT.

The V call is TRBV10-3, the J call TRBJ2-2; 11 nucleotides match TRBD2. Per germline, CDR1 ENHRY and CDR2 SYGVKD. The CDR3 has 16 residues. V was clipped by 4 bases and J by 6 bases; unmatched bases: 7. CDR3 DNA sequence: TGTGCCATCAGTGTCGTAGCGGGAGGGCCAGCCGGGGAGCTGTTTTTT. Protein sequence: CAISVVAGGPAGELFF.

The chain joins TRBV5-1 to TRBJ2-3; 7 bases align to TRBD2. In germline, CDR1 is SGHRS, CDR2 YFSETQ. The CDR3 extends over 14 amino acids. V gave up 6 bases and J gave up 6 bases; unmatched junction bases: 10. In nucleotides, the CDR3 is TGCGCCAGCAACCTAGCGGACCCCATGGATACGCAGTATTTT. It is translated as CASNLADPMDTQYF.

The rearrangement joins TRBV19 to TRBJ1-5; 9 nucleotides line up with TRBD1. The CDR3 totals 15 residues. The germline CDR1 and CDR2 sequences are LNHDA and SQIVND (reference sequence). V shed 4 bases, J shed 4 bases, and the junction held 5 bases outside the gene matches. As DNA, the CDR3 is TGTGCCAGTAGTAGGGACAGGGAAATAAATCAGCCCCAGCATTTT. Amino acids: CASSRDREINQPQHF.

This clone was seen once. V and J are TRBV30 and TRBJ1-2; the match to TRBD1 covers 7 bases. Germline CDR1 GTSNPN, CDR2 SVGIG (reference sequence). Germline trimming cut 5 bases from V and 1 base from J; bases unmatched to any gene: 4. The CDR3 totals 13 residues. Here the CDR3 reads CAWGDSFNYGYTF. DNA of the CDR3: TGTGCCTGGGGGGACAGTTTTAACTATGGCTACACCTTC.

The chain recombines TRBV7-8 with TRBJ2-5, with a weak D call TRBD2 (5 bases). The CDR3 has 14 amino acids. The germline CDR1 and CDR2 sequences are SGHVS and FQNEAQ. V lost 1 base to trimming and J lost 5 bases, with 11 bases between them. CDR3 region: CASSLGGLLETQYF. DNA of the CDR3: TGTGCCAGCAGCTTAGGAGGACTGCTGGAGACCCAGTACTTC.

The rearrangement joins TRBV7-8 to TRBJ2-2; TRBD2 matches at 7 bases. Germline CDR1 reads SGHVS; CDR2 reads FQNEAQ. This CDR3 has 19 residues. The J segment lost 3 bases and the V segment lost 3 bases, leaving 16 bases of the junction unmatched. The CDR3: CASSFYGDTSVEDTGELFF. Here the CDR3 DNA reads TGTGCCAGCAGCTTTTACGGGGATACTAGCGTAGAGGACACCGGGGAGCTGTTTTTT.

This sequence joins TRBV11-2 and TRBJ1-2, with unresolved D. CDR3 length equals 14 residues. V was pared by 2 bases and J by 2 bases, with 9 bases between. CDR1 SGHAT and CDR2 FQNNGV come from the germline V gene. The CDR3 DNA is TGTGCCAGCAGCTTACACAGAGCAAACTATGGCTACACCTTC. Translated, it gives CASSLHRANYGYTF.

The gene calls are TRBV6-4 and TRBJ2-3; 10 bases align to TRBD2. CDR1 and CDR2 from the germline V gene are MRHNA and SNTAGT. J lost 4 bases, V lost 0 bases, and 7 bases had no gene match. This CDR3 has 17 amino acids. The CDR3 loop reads CASSDSRSGRASDTQYF. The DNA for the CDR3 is TGTGCCAGCAGTGACTCGAGGAGCGGGAGGGCCTCAGATACGCAGTATTTT.

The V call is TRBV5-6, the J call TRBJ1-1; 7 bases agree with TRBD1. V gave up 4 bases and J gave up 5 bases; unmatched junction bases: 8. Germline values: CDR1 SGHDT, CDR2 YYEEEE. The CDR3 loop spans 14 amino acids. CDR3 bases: TGTGCCAGCAGCGGTACAGGGGTGTGGACTGAAGCTTTCTTT. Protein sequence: CASSGTGVWTEAFF.

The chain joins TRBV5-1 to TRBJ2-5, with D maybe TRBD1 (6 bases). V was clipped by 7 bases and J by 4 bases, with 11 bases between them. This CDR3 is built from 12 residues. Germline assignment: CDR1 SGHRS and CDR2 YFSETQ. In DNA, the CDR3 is TGCGCCAGCGTGGACAGTGCAGAGACCCAGTACTTC. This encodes CASVDSAETQYF.

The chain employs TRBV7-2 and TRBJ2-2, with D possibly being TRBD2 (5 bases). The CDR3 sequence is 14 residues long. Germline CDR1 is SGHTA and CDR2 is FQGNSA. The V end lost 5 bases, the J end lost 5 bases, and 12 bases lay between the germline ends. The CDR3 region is CASSPEGSTGELFF. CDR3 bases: TGTGCCAGCAGCCCTGAGGGTTCTACCGGGGAGCTGTTTTTT.

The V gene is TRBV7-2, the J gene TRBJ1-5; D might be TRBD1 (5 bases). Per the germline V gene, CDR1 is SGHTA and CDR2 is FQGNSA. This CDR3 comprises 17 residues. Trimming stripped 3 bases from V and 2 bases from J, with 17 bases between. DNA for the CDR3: TGTGCCAGCAGCTTCCTCTGGCAGGGATCGGGCAATCAGCCCCAGCATTTT. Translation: CASSFLWQGSGNQPQHF.

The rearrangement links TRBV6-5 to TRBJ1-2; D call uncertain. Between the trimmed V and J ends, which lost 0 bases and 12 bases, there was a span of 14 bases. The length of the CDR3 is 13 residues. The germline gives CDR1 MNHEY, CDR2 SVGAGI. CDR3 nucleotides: TGTGCCAGCAGTTACTCGAGTTTAGGAGTCAACACCTTC. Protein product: CASSYSSLGVNTF.

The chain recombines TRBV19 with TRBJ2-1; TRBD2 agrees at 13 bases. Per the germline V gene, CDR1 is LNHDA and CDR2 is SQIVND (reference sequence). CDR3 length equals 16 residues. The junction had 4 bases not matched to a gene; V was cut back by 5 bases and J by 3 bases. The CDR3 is CASSWTSGSIYNEQFF. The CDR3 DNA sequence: TGTGCCAGTAGTTGGACTAGCGGGAGTATCTACAATGAGCAGTTCTTC.

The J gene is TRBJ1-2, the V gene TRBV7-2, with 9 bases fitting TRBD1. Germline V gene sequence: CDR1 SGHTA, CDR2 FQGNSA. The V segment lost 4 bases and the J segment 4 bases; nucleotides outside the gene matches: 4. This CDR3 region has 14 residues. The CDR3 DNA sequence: TGTGCCAGCAGCTGGGACAGGGTGGCCTATGGCTACACCTTC. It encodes CASSWDRVAYGYTF.

The CDR3, as DNA: TGCAGCGCCTCGGAGGACAGGTGGGAAAAACTGTTTTTT. Translated: CSASEDRWEKLFF. The rearrangement uses TRBV29-1 and TRBJ1-4; 7 nucleotides line up with TRBD1. CDR1 SQVTM and CDR2 ANQGSEA come from the germline V gene. The V segment lost 7 bases and the J segment 8 bases; nucleotides outside the gene matches: 10. CDR3 length: 13 residues.

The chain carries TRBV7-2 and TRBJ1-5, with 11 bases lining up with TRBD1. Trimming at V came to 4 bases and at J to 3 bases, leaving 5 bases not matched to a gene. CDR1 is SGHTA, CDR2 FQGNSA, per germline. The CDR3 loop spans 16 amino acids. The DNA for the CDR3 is TGTGCCAGCAGCTCGGGACAGGGGGTCACCAATCAGCCCCAGCATTTT. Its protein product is CASSSGQGVTNQPQHF.

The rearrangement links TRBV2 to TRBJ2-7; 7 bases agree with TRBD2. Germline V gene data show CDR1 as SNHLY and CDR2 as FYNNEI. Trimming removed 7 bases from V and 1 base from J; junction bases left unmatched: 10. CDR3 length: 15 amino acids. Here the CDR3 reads CASKTSILSSYEQYF. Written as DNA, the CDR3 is TGTGCCAGCAAGACTAGCATACTGTCGTCCTACGAGCAGTACTTC.

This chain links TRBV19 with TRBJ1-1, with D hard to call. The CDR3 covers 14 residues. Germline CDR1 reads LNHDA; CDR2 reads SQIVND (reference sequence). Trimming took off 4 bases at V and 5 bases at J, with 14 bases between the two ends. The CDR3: CASSSIGVWTEAFF. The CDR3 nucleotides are TGTGCCAGTAGTAGTATCGGGGTATGGACTGAAGCTTTCTTT.

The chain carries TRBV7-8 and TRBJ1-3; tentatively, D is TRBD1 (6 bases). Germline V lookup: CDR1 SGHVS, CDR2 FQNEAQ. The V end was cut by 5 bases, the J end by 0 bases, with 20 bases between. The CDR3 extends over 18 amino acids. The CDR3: CASSPYRDIGVSGNTIYF. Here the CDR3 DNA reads TGTGCCAGCAGCCCTTACCGGGACATCGGAGTCTCTGGAAACACCATATATTTT.

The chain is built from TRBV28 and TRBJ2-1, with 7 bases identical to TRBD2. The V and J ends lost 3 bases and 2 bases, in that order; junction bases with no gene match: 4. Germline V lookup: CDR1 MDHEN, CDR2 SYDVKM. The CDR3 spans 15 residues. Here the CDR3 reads CASSFLAETYNEQFF. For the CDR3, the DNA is TGTGCCAGCAGTTTTCTAGCGGAGACCTACAATGAGCAGTTCTTC.

The CDR3 reads CASSSRDPPYNEQFF. DNA for the CDR3: TGTGCCAGCAGCTCCCGGGATCCGCCGTACAATGAGCAGTTCTTC. This rearrangement joins TRBV7-3 to TRBJ2-1, with TRBD2 as a possible D gene (5 bases). The CDR3 is 15 amino acids. V lost 4 bases and J 4 bases, leaving 14 bases between the germline ends. CDR1 is SGHTA and CDR2 is FQGTGA in the germline V gene.

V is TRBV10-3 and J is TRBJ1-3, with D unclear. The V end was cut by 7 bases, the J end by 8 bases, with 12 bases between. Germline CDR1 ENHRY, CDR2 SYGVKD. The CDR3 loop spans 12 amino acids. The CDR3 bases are TGTGCCATCAAAGGAGTTGAATACACCATATATTTT. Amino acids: CAIKGVEYTIYF.

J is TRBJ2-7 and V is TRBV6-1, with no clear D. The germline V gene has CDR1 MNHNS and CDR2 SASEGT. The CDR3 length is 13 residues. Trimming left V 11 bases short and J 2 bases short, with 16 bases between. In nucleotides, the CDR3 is TGTGCCTCCTCACCCTACAGTCCCTACGAGCAGTACTTC. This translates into CASSPYSPYEQYF.

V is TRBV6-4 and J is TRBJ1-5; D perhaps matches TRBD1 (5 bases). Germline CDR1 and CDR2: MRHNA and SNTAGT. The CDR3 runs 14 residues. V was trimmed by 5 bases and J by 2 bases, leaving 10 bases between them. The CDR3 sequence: CASSSGGGNQPQHF. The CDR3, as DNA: TGTGCCAGCAGTAGCGGGGGTGGCAATCAGCCCCAGCATTTT.

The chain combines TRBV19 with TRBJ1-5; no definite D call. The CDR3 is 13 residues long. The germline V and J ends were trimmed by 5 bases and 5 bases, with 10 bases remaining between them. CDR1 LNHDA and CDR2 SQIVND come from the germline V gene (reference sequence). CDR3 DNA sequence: TGTGCCAGTAGTCCAGTAAAAGATCAGCCCCAGCATTTT. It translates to CASSPVKDQPQHF.

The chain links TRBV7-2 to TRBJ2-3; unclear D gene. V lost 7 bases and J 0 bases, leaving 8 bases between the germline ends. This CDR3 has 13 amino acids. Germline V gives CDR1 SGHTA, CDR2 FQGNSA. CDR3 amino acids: CASKMSSTDTQYF. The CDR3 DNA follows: TGTGCCAGCAAAATGAGCAGCACAGATACGCAGTATTTT.

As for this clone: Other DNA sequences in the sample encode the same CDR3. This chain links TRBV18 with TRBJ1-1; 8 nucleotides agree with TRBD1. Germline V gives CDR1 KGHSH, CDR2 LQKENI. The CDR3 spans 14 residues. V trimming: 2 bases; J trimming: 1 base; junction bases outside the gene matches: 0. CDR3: CASSPGTGNTEAFF. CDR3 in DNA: TGTGCCAGCTCACCAGGGACAGGGAACACTGAAGCTTTCTTT.

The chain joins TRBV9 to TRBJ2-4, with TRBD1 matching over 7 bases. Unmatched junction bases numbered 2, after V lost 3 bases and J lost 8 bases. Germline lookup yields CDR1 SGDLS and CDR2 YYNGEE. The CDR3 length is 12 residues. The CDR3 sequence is CASSAQGDIQYF. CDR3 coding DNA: TGTGCCAGCAGCGCGCAGGGGGACATTCAGTACTTC.

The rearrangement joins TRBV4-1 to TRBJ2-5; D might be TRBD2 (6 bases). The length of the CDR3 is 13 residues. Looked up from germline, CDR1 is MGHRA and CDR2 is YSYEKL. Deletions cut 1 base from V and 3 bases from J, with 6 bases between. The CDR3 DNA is TGCGCCAGCAGCCAAGGACTAGAAGAGACCCAGTACTTC. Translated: CASSQGLEETQYF.

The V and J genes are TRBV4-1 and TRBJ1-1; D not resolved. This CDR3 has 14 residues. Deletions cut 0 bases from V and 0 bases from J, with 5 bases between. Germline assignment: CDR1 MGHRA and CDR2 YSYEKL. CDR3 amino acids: CASSQDALNTEAFF. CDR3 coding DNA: TGCGCCAGCAGCCAAGATGCGCTGAACACTGAAGCTTTCTTT.